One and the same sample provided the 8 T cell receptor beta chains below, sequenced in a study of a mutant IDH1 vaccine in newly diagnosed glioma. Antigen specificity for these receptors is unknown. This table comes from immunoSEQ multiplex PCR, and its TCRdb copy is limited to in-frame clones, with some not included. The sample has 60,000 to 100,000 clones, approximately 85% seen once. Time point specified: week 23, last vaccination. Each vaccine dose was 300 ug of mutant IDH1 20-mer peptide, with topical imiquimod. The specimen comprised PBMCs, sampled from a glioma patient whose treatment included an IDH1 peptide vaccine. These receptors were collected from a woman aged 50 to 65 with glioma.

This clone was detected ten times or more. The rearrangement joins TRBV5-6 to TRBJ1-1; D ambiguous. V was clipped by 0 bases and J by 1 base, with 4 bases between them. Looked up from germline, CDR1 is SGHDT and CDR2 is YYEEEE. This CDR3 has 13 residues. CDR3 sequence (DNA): TGTGCCAGCAGCTTGGACAGGAACACTGAAGCTTTCTTT. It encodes CASSLDRNTEAFF.

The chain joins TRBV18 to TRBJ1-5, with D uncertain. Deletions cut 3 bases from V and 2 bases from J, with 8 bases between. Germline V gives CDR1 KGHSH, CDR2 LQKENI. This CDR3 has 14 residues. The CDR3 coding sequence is TGTGCCAGCTCACCGGACTTTGGCAATCAGCCCCAGCATTTT. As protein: CASSPDFGNQPQHF.

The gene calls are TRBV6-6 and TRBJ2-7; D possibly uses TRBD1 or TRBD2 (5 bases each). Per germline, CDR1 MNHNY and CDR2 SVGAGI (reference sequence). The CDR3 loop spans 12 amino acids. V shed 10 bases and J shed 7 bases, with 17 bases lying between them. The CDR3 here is CATRRGEGEQYF. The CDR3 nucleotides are TGTGCCACCAGAAGGGGAGAAGGTGAGCAGTACTTC.

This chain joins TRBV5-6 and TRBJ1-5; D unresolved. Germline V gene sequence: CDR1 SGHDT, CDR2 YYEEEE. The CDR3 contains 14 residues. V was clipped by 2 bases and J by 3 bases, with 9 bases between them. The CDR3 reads CASSLGRINQPQHF. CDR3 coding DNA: TGTGCCAGCAGCTTAGGACGGATCAATCAGCCCCAGCATTTT.

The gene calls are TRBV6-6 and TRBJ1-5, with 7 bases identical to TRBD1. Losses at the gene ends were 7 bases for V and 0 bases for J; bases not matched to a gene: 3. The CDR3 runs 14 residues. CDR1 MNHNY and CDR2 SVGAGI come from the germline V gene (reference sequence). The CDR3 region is CASNQGGSNQPQHF. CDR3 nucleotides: TGTGCCAGCAACCAGGGGGGTAGCAATCAGCCCCAGCATTTT.

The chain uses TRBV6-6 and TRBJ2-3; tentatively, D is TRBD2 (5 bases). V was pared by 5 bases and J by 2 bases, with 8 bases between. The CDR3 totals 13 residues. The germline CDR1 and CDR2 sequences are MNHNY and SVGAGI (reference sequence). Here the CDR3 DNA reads TGTGCCAGCAGTGAGCGGTTCACAGATACGCAGTATTTT. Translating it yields CASSERFTDTQYF.

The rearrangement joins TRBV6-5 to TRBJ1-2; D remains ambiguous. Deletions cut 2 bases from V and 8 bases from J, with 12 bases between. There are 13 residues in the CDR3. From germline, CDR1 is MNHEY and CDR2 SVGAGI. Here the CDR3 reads CASSYDRLSGYTF. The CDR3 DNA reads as TGTGCCAGCAGTTACGACCGACTGTCGGGCTACACCTTC.

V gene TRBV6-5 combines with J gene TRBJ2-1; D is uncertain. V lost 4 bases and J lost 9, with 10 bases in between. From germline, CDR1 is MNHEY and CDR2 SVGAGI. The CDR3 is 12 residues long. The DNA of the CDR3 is TGTGCCAGCAGTTCCCCCCCGGGTGAGCAGTTCTTC. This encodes CASSSPPGEQFF.